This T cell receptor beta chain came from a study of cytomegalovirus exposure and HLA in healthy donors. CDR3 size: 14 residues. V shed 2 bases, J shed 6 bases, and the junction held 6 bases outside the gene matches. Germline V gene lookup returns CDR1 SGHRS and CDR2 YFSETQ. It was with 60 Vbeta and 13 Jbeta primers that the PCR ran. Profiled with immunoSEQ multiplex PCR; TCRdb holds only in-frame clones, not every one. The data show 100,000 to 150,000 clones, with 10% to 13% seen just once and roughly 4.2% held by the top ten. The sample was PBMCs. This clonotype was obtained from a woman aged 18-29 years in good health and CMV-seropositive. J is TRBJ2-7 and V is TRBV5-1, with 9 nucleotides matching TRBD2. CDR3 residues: CASSLPGLASEQYF. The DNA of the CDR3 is TGCGCCAGCAGCTTACCGGGACTAGCCTCCGAGCAGTACTTC.